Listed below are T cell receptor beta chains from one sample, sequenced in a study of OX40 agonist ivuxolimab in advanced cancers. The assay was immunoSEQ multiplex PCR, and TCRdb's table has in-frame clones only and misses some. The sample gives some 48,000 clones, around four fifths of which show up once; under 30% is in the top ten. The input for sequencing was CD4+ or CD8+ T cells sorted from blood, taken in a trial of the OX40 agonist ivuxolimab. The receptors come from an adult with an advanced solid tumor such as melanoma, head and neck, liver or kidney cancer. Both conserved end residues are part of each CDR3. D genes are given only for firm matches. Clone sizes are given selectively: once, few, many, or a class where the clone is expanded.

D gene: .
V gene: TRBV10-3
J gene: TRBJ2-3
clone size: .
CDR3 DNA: TGTGCCATCAGTGAGTCCGACCCCACTTTAGATACGCAGTATTTT
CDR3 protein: CAISESDPTLDTQYF

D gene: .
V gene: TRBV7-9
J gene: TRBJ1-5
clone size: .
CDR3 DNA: TGTGCCAGCAGCTTGACAGGCACCAATCAGCCCCAGCATTTT
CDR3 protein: CASSLTGTNQPQHF

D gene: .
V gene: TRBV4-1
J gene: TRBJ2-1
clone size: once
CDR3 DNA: TGCGCCAGCAGCCTGACACGCGCCGAGAGAAATGAGCAGTTCTTC
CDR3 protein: CASSLTRAERNEQFF

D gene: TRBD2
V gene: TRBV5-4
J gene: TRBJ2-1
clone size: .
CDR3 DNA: TGTGCCAGCAGCTGGGGGACTGGCGGGAGTAATGAGCAGTTCTTC
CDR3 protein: CASSWGTGGSNEQFF

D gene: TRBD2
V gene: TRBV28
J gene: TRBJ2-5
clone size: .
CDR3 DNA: TGTGCCAGCAGCCCCCGGGGCGGGAGGGTACAAGAGACCCAGTACTTC
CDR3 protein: CASSPRGGRVQETQYF

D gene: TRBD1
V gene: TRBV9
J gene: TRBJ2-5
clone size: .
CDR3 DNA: TGTGCCAGCAGCGTAGGGACAGGAGTAGAGACCCAGTACTTC
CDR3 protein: CASSVGTGVETQYF

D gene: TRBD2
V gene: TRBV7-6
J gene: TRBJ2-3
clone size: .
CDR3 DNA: TGTGCCAGCAGCTTAGCGCCGGGGCTAGCGGGAGTTGATACGCAGTATTTT
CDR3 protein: CASSLAPGLAGVDTQYF

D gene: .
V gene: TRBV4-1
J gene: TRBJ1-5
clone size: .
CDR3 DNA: TGCGCCAGCAGCCAAGTCCCGGGGGTGGACAGTAATCAGCCCCAGCATTTT
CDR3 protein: CASSQVPGVDSNQPQHF

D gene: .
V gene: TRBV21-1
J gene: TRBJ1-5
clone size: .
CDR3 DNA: TGTGCCAGCAGCAAAGCTAGGACAGTTTATAGCAATCAGCCCCAGCATTTT
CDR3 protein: CASSKARTVYSNQPQHF

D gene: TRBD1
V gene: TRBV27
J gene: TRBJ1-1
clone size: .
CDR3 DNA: TGTGCCAGCAGGGGACAGGGCGCTGAAGCTTTCTTT
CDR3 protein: CASRGQGAEAFF

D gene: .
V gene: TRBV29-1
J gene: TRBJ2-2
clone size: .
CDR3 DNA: TGCAGCGTAGCATTGGGGGACACCGGGGAGCTGTTTTTT
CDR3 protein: CSVALGDTGELFF

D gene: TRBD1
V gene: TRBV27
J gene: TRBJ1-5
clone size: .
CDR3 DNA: TGTGCCACCCAAGACAGGGCTAGCAATCAGCCCCAGCATTTT
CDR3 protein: CATQDRASNQPQHF

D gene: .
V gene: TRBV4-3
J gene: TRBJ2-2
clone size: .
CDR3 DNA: TGCGCCAGCAGCCAAGACAAGATGACCGGGGAGCTGTTTTTT
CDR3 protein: CASSQDKMTGELFF

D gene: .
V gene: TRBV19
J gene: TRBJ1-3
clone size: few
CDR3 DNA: TGTGCCAGTAGTGGGGGGGACTTCGCTGGAAACACCATATATTTT
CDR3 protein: CASSGGDFAGNTIYF

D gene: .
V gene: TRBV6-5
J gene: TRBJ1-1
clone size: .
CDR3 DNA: TGTGCCAGCAGTCCCGGGGATACCGAAGCTTTCTTT
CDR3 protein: CASSPGDTEAFF

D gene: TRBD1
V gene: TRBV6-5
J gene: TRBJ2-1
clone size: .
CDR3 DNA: TGTGCCAGCAGTGACGGGACAGGGGGCAATGAGCAGTTCTTC
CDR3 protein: CASSDGTGGNEQFF

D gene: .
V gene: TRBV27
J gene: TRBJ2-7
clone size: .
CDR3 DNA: TGTGCCAGCAGTCCTACCGTTCAACCTCAGTGGTTCTCCTACGAGCAGTACTTC
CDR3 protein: CASSPTVQPQWFSYEQYF

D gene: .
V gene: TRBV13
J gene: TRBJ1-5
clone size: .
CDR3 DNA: TGTGCCAGCAGCTTAGGGAGGGGCCGCTCCACGGCCCAGCATTTT
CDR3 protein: CASSLGRGRSTAQHF

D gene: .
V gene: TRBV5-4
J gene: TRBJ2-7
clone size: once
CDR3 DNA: TGTGCCAGCGGCCACCGGACCAATCCCTACGAGCAGTACTTC
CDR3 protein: CASGHRTNPYEQYF

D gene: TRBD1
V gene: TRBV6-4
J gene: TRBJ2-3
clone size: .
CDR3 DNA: TGTGCCAGTGGGACAGGGGATACTTCAGATACGCAGTATTTT
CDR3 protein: CASGTGDTSDTQYF

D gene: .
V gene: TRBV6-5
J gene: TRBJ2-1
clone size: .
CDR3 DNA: TGTGCCAGCAGTGAGGGGACTCACAATGAGCAGTTCTTC
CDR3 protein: CASSEGTHNEQFF

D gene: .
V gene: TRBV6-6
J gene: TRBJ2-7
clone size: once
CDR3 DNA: TGTGCCAGCAGTTACGACTCGCTGGCGGGCGAGCAGTACTTC
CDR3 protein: CASSYDSLAGEQYF

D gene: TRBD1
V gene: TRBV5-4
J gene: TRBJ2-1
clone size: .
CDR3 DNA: TGTGCCAGCAGCCCCTGGACAGGGGGCCGCAATGAGCAGTTCTTC
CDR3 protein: CASSPWTGGRNEQFF

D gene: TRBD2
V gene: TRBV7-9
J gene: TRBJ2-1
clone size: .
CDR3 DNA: TGTGCCAGCAGCTCCAATGGGAGGGATGAGCAGTTCTTC
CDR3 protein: CASSSNGRDEQFF

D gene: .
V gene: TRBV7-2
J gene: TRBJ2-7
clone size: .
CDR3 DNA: TGTGCCAGCAGCTTGACAGGAGAGGGAGGCGACGAGCAGTACTTC
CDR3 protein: CASSLTGEGGDEQYF

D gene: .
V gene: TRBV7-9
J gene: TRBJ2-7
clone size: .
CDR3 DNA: TGTGCCAGCGGGGGGACAGCGGCCTACGAGCAGTACTTC
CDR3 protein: CASGGTAAYEQYF

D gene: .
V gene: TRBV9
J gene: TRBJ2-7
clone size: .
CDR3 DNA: TGTGCCAGCAGCCCTAGTCGGGACGGAGCCTACGAGCAGTACTTC
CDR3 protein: CASSPSRDGAYEQYF

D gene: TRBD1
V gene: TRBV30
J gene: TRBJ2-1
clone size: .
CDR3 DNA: TGTGCCTGGAGTGGTCAGGGGGTAGGTAATGAGCAGTTCTTC
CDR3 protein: CAWSGQGVGNEQFF

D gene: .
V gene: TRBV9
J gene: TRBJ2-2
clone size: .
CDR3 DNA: TGTGCCAGCCAGGAGGGGAACACCGGGGAGCTGTTTTTT
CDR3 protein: CASQEGNTGELFF

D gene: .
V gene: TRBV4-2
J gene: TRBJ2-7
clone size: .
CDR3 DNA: TGTGCCAGCAGCCAAGGTGACAGCTACGAGCAGTACTTC
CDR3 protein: CASSQGDSYEQYF

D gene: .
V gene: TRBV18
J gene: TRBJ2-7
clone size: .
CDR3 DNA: TGTGCCAGCTCACCAGGGCTGGTTGACGAGCAGTACTTC
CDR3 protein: CASSPGLVDEQYF

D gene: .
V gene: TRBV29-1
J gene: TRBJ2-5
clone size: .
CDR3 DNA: TGCAGCGTCCCGGGACCGCGTTGGAGAGGGACCCAGTACTTC
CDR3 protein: CSVPGPRWRGTQYF

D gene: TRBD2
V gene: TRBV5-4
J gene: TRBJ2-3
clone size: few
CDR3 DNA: TGTGCCAGCAGCCCCTCCGTATGGAGCGGGAGGGCCGCGCGCACAGATACGCAGTATTTT
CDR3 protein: CASSPSVWSGRAARTDTQYF

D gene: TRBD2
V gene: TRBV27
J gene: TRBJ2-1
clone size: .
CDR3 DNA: TGTGCCAGCAGTCCGACACGACTAGCGGGGGGGATCGATGAGCAGTTCTTC
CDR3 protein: CASSPTRLAGGIDEQFF

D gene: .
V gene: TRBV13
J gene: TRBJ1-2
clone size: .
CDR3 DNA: TGTGCCAGCAGCTTACGCGGCTCAGGGAGCGATGGCTACACCTTC
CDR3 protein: CASSLRGSGSDGYTF

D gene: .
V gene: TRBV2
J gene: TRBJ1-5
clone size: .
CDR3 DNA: TGTGCCAGCATAGAGGGGAGGGAATCTCAGCCCCAGCATTTT
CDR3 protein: CASIEGRESQPQHF

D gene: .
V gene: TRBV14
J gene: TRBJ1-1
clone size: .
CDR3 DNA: TGTGCCAGCAGCCAAGACGTACGGACTGAAGCTTTCTTT
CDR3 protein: CASSQDVRTEAFF

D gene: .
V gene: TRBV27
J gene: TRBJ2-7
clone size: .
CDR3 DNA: TGTGCCAGCAGCCGAAACGGGGGAGGGCAGTACTTC
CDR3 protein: CASSRNGGGQYF

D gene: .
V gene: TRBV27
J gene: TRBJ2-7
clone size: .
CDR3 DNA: TGTGCCAGCAGTTTATCCGGGGTGCGCTACGAGCAGTACTTC
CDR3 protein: CASSLSGVRYEQYF

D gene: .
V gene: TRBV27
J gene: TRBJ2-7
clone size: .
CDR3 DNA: TGTGCCAGCAGTTCCCCACGGGGTAGAGGCTACGAGCAGTACTTC
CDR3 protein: CASSSPRGRGYEQYF

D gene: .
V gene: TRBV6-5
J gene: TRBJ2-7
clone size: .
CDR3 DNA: TGTGCCAGCAGTTACTCAGACAGTTCCTACGAGCAGTACTTC
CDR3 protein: CASSYSDSSYEQYF

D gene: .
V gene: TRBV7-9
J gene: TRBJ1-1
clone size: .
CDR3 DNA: TGTGCCAGCAGCTTACAGGGTATAGACACTGAAGCTTTCTTT
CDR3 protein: CASSLQGIDTEAFF

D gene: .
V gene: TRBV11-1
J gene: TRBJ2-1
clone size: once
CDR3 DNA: TGTGCCAGCAGCCACCTGGGTGCGGAGCAGTTCTTC
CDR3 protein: CASSHLGAEQFF

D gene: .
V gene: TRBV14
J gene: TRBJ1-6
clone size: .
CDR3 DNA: TGTGCCAGCAGCCCTGTCTCCGGGGGATCACCCCTCCACTTT
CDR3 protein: CASSPVSGGSPLHF

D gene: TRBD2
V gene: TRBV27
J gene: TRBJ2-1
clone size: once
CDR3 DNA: TGTGCCAGCAGTTCCGGACTAGCGGCCTACCTTTCCTCCTACAATGAGCAGTTCTTC
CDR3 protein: CASSSGLAAYLSSYNEQFF

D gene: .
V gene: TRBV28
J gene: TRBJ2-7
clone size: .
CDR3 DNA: TGTGCCAGCAGTTTGCGGGGTTCCTACGAGCAGTACTTC
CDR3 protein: CASSLRGSYEQYF

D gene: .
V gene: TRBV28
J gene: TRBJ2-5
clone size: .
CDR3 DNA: TGTGCCAGCACTAGAGAGACCCAGTACTTC
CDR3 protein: CASTRETQYF

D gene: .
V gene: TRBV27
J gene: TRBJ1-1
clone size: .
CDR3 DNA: TGTGCCAGCAGCCTTGGAGCATCAGGCACTGAAGCTTTCTTT
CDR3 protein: CASSLGASGTEAFF

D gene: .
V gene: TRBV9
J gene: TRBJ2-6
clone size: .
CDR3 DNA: TGTGCCAGCAGCTTACAGGTCACGGGCCTGACTTTC
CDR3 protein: CASSLQVTGLTF

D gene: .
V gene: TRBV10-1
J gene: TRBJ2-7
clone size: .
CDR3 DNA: TGCGCCAGCAGTGAGGGGAGCTCCTACGAGCAGTACTTC
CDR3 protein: CASSEGSSYEQYF